This entry is about one T cell receptor (beta chain). CDR1 KGHSH and CDR2 LQKENI come from the germline V gene. The V gene end was trimmed by 3 bases and the J gene end by 0 bases; junction bases not matched to a gene: 14. The CDR3 runs to 21 residues. This entry comes from a study of blood T cell repertoires in COVID-19. Across the study: Researchers got acute and convalescent COVID-19 samples from the United States, Italy and Spain.

Original analysis: From reference gene primer amplification, estimates of nucleated cell counts were derived. The table came from immunoSEQ multiplex PCR; TCRdb's copy has only in-frame clones and leaves some out. V, J and clone size derive from that table, while D and trimming were established from the DNA sequence. The table has 80,000 or so clones, 80% to 90% seen once. The genes are TRBV18 and TRBJ2-3, with 14 bases aligning to TRBD2. The origin of this receptor is a woman in her sixties or seventies with acute or convalescent COVID-19. Sequencing was performed on peripheral blood. As DNA, the CDR3 is TGTGCCAGCTCACCCAGGGCAGGACTAGCGGGGGGTCGACATAGCACAGATACGCAGTATTTT. Its protein product is CASSPRAGLAGGRHSTDTQYF.